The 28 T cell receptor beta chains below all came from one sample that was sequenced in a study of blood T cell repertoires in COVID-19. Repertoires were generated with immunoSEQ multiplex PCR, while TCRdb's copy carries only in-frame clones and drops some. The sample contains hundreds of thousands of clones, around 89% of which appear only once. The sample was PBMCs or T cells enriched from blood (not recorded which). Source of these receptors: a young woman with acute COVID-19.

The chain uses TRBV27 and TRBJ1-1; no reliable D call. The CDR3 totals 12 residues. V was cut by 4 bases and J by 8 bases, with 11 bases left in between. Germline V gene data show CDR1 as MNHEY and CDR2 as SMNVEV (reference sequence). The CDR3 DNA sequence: TGTGCCAGCAGTTCTCGGGTCTCGGAAGCTTTCTTT. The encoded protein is CASSSRVSEAFF.

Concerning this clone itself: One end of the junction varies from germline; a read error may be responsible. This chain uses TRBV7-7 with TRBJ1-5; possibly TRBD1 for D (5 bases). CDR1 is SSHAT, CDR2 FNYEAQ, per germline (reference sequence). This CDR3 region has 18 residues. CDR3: CASSFVVDLWGGNQPQHF. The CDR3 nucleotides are TGTGCTAGCAGCTTCGTGGTGGATTTGTGGGGGGGCAATCAGCCCCAGCATTTT.

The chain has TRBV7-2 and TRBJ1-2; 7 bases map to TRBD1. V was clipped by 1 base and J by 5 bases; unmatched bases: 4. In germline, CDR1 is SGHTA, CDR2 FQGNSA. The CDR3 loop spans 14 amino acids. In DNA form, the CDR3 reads TGTGCCAGCAGCTTAGTAGAACAGGGGTATGGCTACACCTTC. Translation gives CASSLVEQGYGYTF.

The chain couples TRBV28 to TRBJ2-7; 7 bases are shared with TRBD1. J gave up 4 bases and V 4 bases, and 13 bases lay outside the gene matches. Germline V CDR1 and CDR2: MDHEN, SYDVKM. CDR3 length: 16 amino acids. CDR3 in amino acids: CASSSPTGAPNYEQYF. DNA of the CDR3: TGTGCCAGCAGTTCCCCCACAGGGGCCCCGAATTACGAGCAGTACTTC.

CDR3 sequence: CASRPGQDNSPLHF. CDR3 bases: TGTGCCAGCAGGCCGGGACAGGATAATTCACCCCTCCACTTT. This chain joins TRBV28 and TRBJ1-6; 8 bases align to TRBD1. CDR3 length equals 14 residues. Looked up from germline, CDR1 is MDHEN and CDR2 is SYDVKM. V lost 6 bases and J lost 5; bases outside the gene matches: 3.

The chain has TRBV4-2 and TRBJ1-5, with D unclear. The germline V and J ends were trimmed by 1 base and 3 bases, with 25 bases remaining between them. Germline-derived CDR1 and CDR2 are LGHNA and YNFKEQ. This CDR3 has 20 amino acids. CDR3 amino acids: CASSQAEGFTTGSLNQPQHF. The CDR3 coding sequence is TGTGCCAGCAGCCAAGCGGAAGGATTTACGACGGGGAGCCTCAATCAGCCCCAGCATTTT.

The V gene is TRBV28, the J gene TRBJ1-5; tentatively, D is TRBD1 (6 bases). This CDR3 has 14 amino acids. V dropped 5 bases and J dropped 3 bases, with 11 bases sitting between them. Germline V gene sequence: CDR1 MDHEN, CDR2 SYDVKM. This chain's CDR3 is CASSTDRFNQPQHF. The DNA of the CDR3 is TGTGCCAGCAGTACCGACAGGTTCAATCAGCCCCAGCATTTT. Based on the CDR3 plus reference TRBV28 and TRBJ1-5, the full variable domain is DVKVTQSSRYLVKRTGEKVFLECVQDMDHENMFWYRQDPGLGLRLIYFSYDVKMKEKGDIPEGYSVSREKKERFSLILESASTNQTSMYLCASSTDRFNQPQHFGDGTRLSIL.

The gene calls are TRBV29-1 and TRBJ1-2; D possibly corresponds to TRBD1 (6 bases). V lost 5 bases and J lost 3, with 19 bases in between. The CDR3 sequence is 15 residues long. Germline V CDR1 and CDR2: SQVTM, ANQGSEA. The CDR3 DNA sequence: TGCAGCGTTCAAAGAGGGGGGGCGCCTGACTATGGCTACACCTTC. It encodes CSVQRGGAPDYGYTF.

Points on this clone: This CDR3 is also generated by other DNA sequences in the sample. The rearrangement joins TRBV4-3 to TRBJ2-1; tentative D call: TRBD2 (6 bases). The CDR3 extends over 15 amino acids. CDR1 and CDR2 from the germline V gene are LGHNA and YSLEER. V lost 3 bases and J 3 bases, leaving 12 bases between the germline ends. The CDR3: CASSHGTGVYNEQFF. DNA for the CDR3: TGCGCCAGCAGCCACGGGACGGGAGTCTACAATGAGCAGTTCTTC.

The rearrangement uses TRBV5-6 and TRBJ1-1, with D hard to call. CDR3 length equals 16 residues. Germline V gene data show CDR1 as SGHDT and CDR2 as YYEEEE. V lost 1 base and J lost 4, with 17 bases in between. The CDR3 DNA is TGTGCCAGCAGCTTGATCGGTCTGCGGATTGCCACTGAAGCTTTCTTT. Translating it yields CASSLIGLRIATEAFF.

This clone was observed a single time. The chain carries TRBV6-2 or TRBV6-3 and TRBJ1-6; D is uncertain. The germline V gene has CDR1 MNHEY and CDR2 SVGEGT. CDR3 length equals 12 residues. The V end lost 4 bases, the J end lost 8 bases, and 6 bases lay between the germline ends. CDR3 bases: TGTGCCAGCAGTTCGTCCCATTCACCCCTCCACTTT. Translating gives CASSSSHSPLHF.

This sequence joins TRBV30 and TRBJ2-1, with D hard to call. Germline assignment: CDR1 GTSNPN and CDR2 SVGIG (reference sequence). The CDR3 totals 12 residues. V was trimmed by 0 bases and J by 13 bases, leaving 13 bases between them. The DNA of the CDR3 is TGTGCCTGGAGTGTATCGAACTCTAAACAGTTCTTC. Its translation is CAWSVSNSKQFF.

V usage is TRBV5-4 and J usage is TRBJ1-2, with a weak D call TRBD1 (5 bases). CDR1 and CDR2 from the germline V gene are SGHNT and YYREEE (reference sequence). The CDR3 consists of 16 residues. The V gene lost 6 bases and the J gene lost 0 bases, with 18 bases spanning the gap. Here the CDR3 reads CASNSIEKQANYGYTF. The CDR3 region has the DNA TGTGCCAGCAACTCCATAGAGAAACAGGCTAACTATGGCTACACCTTC. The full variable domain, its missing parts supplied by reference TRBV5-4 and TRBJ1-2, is ETGVTQSPTHLIKTRGQQVTLRCSSQSGHNTVSWYQQALGQGPQFIFQYYREEENGRGNFPPRFSGLQFPNYSSELNVNALELDDSALYLCASNSIEKQANYGYTFGSGTRLTVV.

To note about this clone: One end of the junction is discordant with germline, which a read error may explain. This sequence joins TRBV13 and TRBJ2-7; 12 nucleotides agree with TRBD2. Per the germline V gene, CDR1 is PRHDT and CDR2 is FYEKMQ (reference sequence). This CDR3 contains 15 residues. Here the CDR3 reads CASSIGLAGYYEQYF. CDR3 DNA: TGTGCCAGCAGCATAGGACTAGCGGGGTACTACGAGCAGTACTTC.

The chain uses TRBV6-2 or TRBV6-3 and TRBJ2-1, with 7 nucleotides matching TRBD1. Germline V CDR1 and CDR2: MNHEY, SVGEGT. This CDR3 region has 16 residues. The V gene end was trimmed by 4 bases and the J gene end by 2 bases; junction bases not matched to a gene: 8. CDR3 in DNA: TGTGCCAGCAGTTTGGGGACAGACGTCCCCTACAATGAGCAGTTCTTC. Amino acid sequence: CASSLGTDVPYNEQFF.

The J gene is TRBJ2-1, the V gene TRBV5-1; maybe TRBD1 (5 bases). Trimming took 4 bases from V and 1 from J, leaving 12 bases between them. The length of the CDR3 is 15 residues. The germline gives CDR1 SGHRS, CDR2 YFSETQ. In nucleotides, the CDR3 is TGCGCCAGCAGCATTAGACAGTCATCCTACAATGAGCAGTTCTTC. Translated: CASSIRQSSYNEQFF.

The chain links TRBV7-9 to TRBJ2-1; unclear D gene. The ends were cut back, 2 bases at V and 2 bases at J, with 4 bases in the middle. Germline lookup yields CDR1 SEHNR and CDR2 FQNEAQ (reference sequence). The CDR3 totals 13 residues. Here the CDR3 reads CASSLPTYNEQFF. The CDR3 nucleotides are TGTGCCAGCAGCTTACCAACCTACAATGAGCAGTTCTTC.

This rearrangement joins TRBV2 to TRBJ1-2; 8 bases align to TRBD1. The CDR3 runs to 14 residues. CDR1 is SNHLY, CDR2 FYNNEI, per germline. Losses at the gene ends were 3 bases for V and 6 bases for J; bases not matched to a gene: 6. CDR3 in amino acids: CASSDDRGEHGYTF. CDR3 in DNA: TGTGCCAGCAGTGACGACAGGGGAGAACATGGCTACACCTTC.

The CDR3 is CASSLSGTPNEKLFF. The CDR3 DNA reads TGTGCCAGCAGTCTATCCGGGACACCCAATGAAAAACTGTTTTTT. V usage is TRBV28 and J usage is TRBJ1-4, with D possibly being TRBD1 (6 bases). CDR3 size: 15 residues. Trimming left V 5 bases short and J 5 bases short, with 15 bases between. The germline gives CDR1 MDHEN, CDR2 SYDVKM.

The CDR3 sequence is CASSHYLGLRNEQFF. The CDR3 DNA sequence: TGTGCCAGCAGCCACTACCTAGGACTAAGGAATGAGCAGTTCTTC. The chain recombines TRBV5-5 with TRBJ2-1, with D perhaps matching TRBD2 (6 bases). Trimming took 4 bases from V and 7 from J, leaving 18 bases between them. Germline V lookup: CDR1 SGHKS, CDR2 YYEKEE (reference sequence). This CDR3 contains 15 residues.

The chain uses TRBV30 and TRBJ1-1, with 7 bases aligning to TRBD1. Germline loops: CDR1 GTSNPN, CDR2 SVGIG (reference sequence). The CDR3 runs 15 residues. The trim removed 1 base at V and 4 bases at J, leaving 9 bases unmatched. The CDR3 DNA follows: TGTGCCTGGAGTGAAAAGACAGGGTTAGGCACTGAAGCTTTCTTT. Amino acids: CAWSEKTGLGTEAFF.

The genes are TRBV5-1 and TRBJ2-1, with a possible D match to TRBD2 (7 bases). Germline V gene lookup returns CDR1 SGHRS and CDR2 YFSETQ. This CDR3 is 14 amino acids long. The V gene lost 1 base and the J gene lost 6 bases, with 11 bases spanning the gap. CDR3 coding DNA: TGCGCCAGCAGCTTGCAGGGAGGGGGCAATGAGCAGTTCTTC. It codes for CASSLQGGGNEQFF.

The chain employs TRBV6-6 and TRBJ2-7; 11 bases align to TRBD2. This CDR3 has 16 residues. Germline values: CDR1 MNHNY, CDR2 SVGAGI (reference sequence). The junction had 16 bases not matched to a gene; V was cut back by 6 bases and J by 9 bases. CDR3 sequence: CASRANSGTSGRGQYF. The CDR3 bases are TGTGCCAGCAGGGCGAACTCCGGGACTAGCGGTCGGGGGCAGTACTTC.

CDR3 in DNA: TGTGCCAGCAGCTTAGCAGGGGGCCCAATTTTGAACACTGAAGCTTTCTTT. As protein: CASSLAGGPILNTEAFF. V and J are TRBV7-2 and TRBJ1-1; 7 bases align to TRBD1. CDR1 and CDR2 (germline): SGHTA, FQGNSA. The CDR3 runs 17 residues. The V gene end was trimmed by 0 bases and the J gene end by 0 bases; junction bases not matched to a gene: 7.

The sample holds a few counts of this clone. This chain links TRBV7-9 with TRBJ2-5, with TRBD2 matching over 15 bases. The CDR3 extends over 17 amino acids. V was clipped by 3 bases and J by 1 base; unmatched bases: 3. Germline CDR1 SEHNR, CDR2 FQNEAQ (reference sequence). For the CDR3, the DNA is TGTGCCAGCAGCTTCGGACTAGCGGGAGGGGGCCAAGAGACCCAGTACTTC. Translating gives CASSFGLAGGGQETQYF. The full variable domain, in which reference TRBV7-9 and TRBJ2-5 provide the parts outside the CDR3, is DTGVSQNPRHKITKRGQNVTFRCDPISEHNRLYWYRQTLGQGPEFLTYFQNEAQLEKSRLLSDRFSAERPKGSFSTLEIQRTEQGDSAMYLCASSFGLAGGGQETQYFGPGTRLLVL.

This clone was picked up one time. The CDR3 reads CASSATSGTDTQYF. CDR3 coding DNA: TGTGCCAGCTCAGCTACTAGCGGCACAGATACGCAGTATTTT. The genes are TRBV18 and TRBJ2-3, with 7 bases aligning to TRBD2. This CDR3 spans 14 amino acids. CDR1 is KGHSH, CDR2 LQKENI, per germline. With 5 bases clipped from V and 1 base from J, the junction kept 3 bases outside the gene matches.

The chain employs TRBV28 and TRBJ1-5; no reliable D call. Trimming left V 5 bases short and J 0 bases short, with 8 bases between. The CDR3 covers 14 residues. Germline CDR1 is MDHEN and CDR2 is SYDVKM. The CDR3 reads CASSPPLSNQPQHF. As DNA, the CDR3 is TGTGCCAGCAGTCCCCCTCTTAGCAATCAGCCCCAGCATTTT.

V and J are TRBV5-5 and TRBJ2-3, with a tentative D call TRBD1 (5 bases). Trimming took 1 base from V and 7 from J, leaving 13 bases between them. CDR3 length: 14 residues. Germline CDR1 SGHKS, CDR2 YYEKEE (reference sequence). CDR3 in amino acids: CASSLQQEGNTQYF. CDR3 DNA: TGTGCCAGCAGCTTGCAACAGGAAGGGAATACGCAGTATTTT. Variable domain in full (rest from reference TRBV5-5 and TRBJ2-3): DAGVTQSPTHLIKTRGQQVTLRCSPISGHKSVSWYQQVLGQGPQFIFQYYEKEERGRGNFPDRFSARQFPNYSSELNVNALLLGDSALYLCASSLQQEGNTQYFGPGTRLTVL.